Below are 5 T cell receptor beta chains sequenced from a single sample in a study of cytomegalovirus exposure and HLA in healthy donors (dated by TCRdb to about 2017). Library method: the immunoSEQ multiplex PCR assay. Here the immuneACCESS table is served through TCRdb, limited to in-frame sequences with V and J called. Missing clones are a known gap in these copies; in checked studies unresolved V genes cover under half, and the rest lacks a known reason. The sample table contains over 200,000 clones; only one count was recorded for nearly 90% of them. 0.3% to 0.4% of the sample is taken by the ten largest. Sequencing used PBMCs. The receptors were sampled from a woman aged 18 to 35 in good health and CMV-seronegative.

This sequence joins TRBV14 and TRBJ2-5; D unclear. V gave up 0 bases and J gave up 7 bases, with 9 bases separating them. Germline V gene lookup returns CDR1 SGHDN and CDR2 FVKESK. The CDR3 sequence is 13 residues long. The chain's CDR3 is CASSQDSLGTQYF. The CDR3 DNA reads as TGTGCCAGCAGCCAAGATAGTCTTGGGACCCAGTACTTC.

This clone has just a few counts. V gene TRBV27 combines with J gene TRBJ2-2; 8 bases are a match to TRBD1. This CDR3 has 15 residues. Per germline, CDR1 MNHEY and CDR2 SMNVEV (reference sequence). V shed 6 bases and J 7 bases; nucleotides not matched to a gene: 10. This CDR3 is CASRLRTGMGGELFF. Here the CDR3 DNA reads TGTGCCAGCAGGCTCCGGACAGGGATGGGCGGGGAGCTGTTTTTT.

This rearrangement joins TRBV13 to TRBJ2-3; tentatively, D is TRBD2 (6 bases). V was cut by 4 bases and J by 1 base, with 24 bases left in between. Germline assignment: CDR1 PRHDT and CDR2 FYEKMQ (reference sequence). The CDR3 spans 19 residues. CDR3 in amino acids: CASSSYSGDLGVGTDTQYF. The CDR3 DNA sequence: TGTGCCAGCAGCTCTTATAGCGGCGATCTTGGAGTCGGCACAGATACGCAGTATTTT.

V and J are TRBV4-1 and TRBJ2-7, with D possibly matching TRBD1 (6 bases). CDR3 length: 14 residues. With 2 bases removed from V and 2 bases from J, the gap between germline ends came to 10 bases. Germline V gene sequence: CDR1 MGHRA, CDR2 YSYEKL. DNA for the CDR3: TGCGCCAGCAGCCAAACCACAGGGACCTACGAGCAGTACTTC. Encoded protein: CASSQTTGTYEQYF.

This clone was detected only once. J is TRBJ1-3 and V is TRBV2; weak D call: TRBD1 (5 bases). The V end lost 4 bases, the J end lost 2 bases, and 15 bases lay between the germline ends. The CDR3 is made up of 16 amino acids. CDR1 and CDR2 from the germline V gene are SNHLY and FYNNEI. In DNA form, the CDR3 reads TGTGCCAGCAGTGCAGGAATGGGGCTTCCTGGAAACACCATATATTTT. Translating it yields CASSAGMGLPGNTIYF. Full variable domain (rest looked up from reference TRBV2 and TRBJ1-3): EPEVTQTPSHQVTQMGQEVILRCVPISNHLYFYWYRQILGQKVEFLVSFYNNEISEKSEIFDDQFSVERPDGSNFTLKIRSTKLEDSAMYFCASSAGMGLPGNTIYFGEGSWLTVV.